This T cell receptor (beta chain) was sequenced during a study of T cell clusters in autoimmune cytopenias. CDR3 length equals 14 residues. The germline V gene encodes CDR1 SGHRS and CDR2 YFSETQ. TRB amplification used approximately 250 ng of peripheral blood genomic DNA. One tube held mixed TRB-A and TRB-B primer pools for touch-down PCR. Reprocessing the multiplex PCR reads, TCRdb reports a single entry for every CDR3 protein and omits DNA. The sample has some 7,200 distinct CDR3 sequences. Sequencing input: peripheral blood. This rearrangement joins TRBV5-1 to TRBJ1-1; TCRdb lists TRBD1, though no DNA is available to test this call. This clonotype was obtained from a human donor with an autoimmune cytopenia or autoimmune hepatitis (not recorded which). The CDR3 sequence is CASSNRDKNTEAFF.